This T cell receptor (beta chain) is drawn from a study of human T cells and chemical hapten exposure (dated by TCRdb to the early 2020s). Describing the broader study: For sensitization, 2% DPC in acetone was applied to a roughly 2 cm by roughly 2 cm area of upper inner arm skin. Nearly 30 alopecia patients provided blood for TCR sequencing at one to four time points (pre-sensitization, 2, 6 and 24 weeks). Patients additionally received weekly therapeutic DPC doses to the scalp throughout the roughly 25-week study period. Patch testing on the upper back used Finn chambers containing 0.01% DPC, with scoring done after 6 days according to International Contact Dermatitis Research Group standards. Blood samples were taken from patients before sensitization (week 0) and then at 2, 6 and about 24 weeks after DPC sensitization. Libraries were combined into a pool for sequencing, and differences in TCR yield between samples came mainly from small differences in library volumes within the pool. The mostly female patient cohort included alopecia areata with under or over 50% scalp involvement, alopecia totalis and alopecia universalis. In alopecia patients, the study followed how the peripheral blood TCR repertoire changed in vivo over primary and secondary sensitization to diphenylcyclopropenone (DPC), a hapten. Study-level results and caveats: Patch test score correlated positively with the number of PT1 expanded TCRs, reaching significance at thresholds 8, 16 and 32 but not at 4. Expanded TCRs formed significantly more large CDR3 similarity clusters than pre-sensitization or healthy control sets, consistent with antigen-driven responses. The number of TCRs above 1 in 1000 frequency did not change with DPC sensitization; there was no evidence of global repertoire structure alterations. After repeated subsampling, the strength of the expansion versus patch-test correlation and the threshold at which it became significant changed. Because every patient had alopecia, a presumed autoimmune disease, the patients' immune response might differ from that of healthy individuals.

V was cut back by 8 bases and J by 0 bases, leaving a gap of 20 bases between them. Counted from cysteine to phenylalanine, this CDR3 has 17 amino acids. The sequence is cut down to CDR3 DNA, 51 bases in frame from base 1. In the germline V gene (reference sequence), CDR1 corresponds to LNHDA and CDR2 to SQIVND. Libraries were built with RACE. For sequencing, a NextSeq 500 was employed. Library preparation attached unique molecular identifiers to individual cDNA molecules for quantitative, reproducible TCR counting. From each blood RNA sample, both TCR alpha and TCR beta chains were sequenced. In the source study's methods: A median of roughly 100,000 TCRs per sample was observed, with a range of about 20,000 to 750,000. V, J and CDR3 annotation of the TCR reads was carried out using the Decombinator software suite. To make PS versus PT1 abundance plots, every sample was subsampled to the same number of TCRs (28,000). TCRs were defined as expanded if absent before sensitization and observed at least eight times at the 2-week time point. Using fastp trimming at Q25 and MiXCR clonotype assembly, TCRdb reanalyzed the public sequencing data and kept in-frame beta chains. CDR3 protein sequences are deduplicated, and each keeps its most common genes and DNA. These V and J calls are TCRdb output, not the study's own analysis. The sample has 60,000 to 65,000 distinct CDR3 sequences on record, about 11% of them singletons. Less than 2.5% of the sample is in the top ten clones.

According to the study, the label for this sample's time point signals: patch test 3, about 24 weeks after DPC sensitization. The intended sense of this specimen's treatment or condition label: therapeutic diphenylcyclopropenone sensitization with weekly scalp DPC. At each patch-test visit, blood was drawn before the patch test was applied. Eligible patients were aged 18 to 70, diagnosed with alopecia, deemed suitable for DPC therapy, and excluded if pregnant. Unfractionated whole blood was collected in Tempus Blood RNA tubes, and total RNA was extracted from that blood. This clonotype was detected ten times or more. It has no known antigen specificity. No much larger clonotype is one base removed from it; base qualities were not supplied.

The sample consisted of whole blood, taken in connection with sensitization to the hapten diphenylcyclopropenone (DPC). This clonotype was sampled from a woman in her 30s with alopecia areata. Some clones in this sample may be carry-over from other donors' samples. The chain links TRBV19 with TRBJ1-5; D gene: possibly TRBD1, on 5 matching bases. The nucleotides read TGTGCCAGTTTGCGGAGACACGGGGGGGATAGCAATCAGCCCCAGCATTTT. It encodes CASLRRHGGDSNQPQHF.